These T cell receptor beta chains were read from a single sample in a study of cytomegalovirus exposure and HLA in healthy donors. Sequencing used immunoSEQ multiplex PCR; TCRdb keeps in-frame clones, though not all of them. The sample records about 110,000 clones, 73% being singletons. Sequencing input: PBMCs. These receptors all stem from a man between 40 and 49 years old in good health and CMV-seronegative. Each CDR3 is given with its conserved first and last residue. Fields, in order: D gene, V gene, J gene, clone size, CDR3 protein, CDR3 DNA. A D gene is named only where the DNA matches it firmly. Some rows mark clone size as missing; the rest say once, few, many or name a class of expanded clone.

d_gene: TRBD2
v_gene: TRBV9
j_gene: TRBJ2-7
abundance: few
CDR3aa: CASSVEREATEQYF
CDR3nt: TGTGCCAGCAGCGTCGAGCGGGAGGCCACCGAGCAGTACTTC

d_gene: -
v_gene: TRBV28
j_gene: TRBJ1-5
abundance: -
CDR3aa: CASRQGGGNQPQHF
CDR3nt: TGTGCCAGCAGACAGGGTGGTGGCAATCAGCCCCAGCATTTT

d_gene: -
v_gene: TRBV4-2
j_gene: TRBJ2-7
abundance: -
CDR3aa: CASSQVGPDYEQYF
CDR3nt: TGTGCCAGCAGCCAAGTGGGGCCAGACTACGAGCAGTACTTC

d_gene: -
v_gene: TRBV11-3
j_gene: TRBJ2-7
abundance: -
CDR3aa: CASSPGDNHEQYF
CDR3nt: TGTGCCAGCAGCCCAGGGGACAACCACGAGCAGTACTTC

d_gene: TRBD1
v_gene: TRBV5-6
j_gene: TRBJ2-7
abundance: -
CDR3aa: CASSFGTVFYEQYF
CDR3nt: TGTGCCAGCAGCTTCGGGACAGTATTCTACGAGCAGTACTTC

d_gene: TRBD1
v_gene: TRBV7-2
j_gene: TRBJ1-5
abundance: -
CDR3aa: CASSQGTDNQPQHF
CDR3nt: TGTGCCAGCAGCCAAGGGACAGACAATCAGCCCCAGCATTTT

d_gene: -
v_gene: TRBV11-1
j_gene: TRBJ1-2
abundance: -
CDR3aa: CASSPTALVGYTF
CDR3nt: TGTGCCAGCAGCCCGACAGCCCTCGTTGGCTACACCTTC

d_gene: TRBD1
v_gene: TRBV19
j_gene: TRBJ1-2
abundance: once
CDR3aa: CASRATGAINYGYTF
CDR3nt: TGTGCCAGTAGAGCCACAGGGGCGATTAACTATGGCTACACCTTC

d_gene: TRBD1
v_gene: TRBV9
j_gene: TRBJ1-1
abundance: few
CDR3aa: CASSGRTGRVAEAFF
CDR3nt: TGTGCCAGCAGCGGACGGACAGGGAGAGTCGCTGAAGCTTTCTTT

d_gene: TRBD2
v_gene: TRBV6-6
j_gene: TRBJ2-5
abundance: -
CDR3aa: CASRRQRGGLQETQYF
CDR3nt: TGTGCCAGCAGACGACAGCGGGGGGGCCTCCAAGAGACCCAGTACTTC

d_gene: TRBD2
v_gene: TRBV10-3
j_gene: TRBJ2-5
abundance: -
CDR3aa: CASAGLAGGQASGETQYF
CDR3nt: TGTGCCTCTGCGGGACTAGCGGGGGGCCAGGCGTCCGGGGAGACCCAGTACTTC

d_gene: TRBD1
v_gene: TRBV5-6
j_gene: TRBJ1-1
abundance: -
CDR3aa: CASSSPVTGGDIGTEAFF
CDR3nt: TGTGCCAGCAGCTCCCCGGTGACAGGGGGGGATATAGGCACTGAAGCTTTCTTT

d_gene: -
v_gene: TRBV7-3
j_gene: TRBJ2-5
abundance: -
CDR3aa: CASSPSGWVPETQYF
CDR3nt: TGTGCCAGCAGCCCCAGCGGGTGGGTCCCAGAGACCCAGTACTTC

d_gene: -
v_gene: TRBV18
j_gene: TRBJ2-5
abundance: -
CDR3aa: CASSPEGWEQYF
CDR3nt: TGTGCCAGCTCACCTGAGGGTTGGGAGCAGTACTTC

d_gene: TRBD1
v_gene: TRBV7-8
j_gene: TRBJ2-7
abundance: -
CDR3aa: CASSSTTGRTGNEQYF
CDR3nt: TGTGCCAGCAGCTCAACGACGGGGCGGACAGGGAACGAGCAGTACTTC

d_gene: -
v_gene: TRBV7-9
j_gene: TRBJ2-1
abundance: -
CDR3aa: CASSFSNEQFF
CDR3nt: TGTGCCAGCAGCTTCTCCAATGAGCAGTTCTTC

d_gene: -
v_gene: TRBV5-6
j_gene: TRBJ1-5
abundance: few
CDR3aa: CASSLIGERDRPQHF
CDR3nt: TGTGCCAGCAGCTTAATAGGTGAGCGTGATCGGCCCCAGCATTTT

d_gene: -
v_gene: TRBV7-2
j_gene: TRBJ1-2
abundance: once
CDR3aa: CASSSYRESLGGYTF
CDR3nt: TGTGCCAGCAGCTCTTACAGGGAAAGTCTAGGGGGCTACACCTTC

d_gene: -
v_gene: TRBV28
j_gene: TRBJ1-1
abundance: once
CDR3aa: CASSSQTGEAFF
CDR3nt: TGTGCCAGCAGTTCCCAGACAGGTGAAGCTTTCTTT

d_gene: TRBD1
v_gene: TRBV6-7
j_gene: TRBJ2-2
abundance: few
CDR3aa: CAGRITGAENTGELFF
CDR3nt: TGTGCCGGACGAATCACAGGGGCCGAGAACACCGGGGAGCTGTTTTTT

d_gene: -
v_gene: TRBV28
j_gene: TRBJ1-4
abundance: few
CDR3aa: CATAATNEKLFF
CDR3nt: TGTGCGACAGCTGCAACTAATGAAAAACTGTTTTTT